Shown below are 22 T cell receptor beta chains from a single sample sequenced in a study of blood T cell repertoires in COVID-19 (dated by TCRdb to the early 2020s). The library was prepared using the immunoSEQ multiplex PCR assay. TCRdb re-hosts the immuneACCESS table, in-frame sequences only. Its copies lack some clones; in the studies checked, an unresolved V gene accounts for under half of them, and the cause for the rest is not known. This sample gives about 130,000 clones in total; around three quarters of them show up just once. About 40% of the sample rests with the top ten. Sequencing input: peripheral blood. The source is a man between 40 and 49 years old with active or convalescent COVID-19.

This chain joins TRBV9 and TRBJ1-6; TRBD1 matches 10 bases. Germline trimming cut 0 bases from V and 9 bases from J; bases unmatched to any gene: 6. This CDR3 is 16 amino acids long. Germline lookup yields CDR1 SGDLS and CDR2 YYNGEE. CDR3 residues: CASSVEGQGLGSPLHF. The DNA for the CDR3 is TGTGCCAGCAGCGTAGAGGGACAGGGGTTGGGTTCACCCCTCCACTTT.

The gene calls are TRBV6-5 and TRBJ2-7; TRBD2 agrees at 13 bases. CDR1 is MNHEY and CDR2 is SVGAGI in the germline V gene. With V trimmed by 2 bases and J by 2 bases, 3 bases remained unmatched. The CDR3 contains 16 residues. CDR3 sequence (DNA): TGTGCCAGCAGTTACAAGGGACTAGCGGGAACCTACGAGCAGTACTTC. Translation: CASSYKGLAGTYEQYF.

This chain links TRBV6-2 or TRBV6-3 with TRBJ1-1; D is possibly TRBD1 (6 bases). The V gene's germline CDR1 is MNHEY and CDR2 SVGEGT. The V end was cut by 5 bases, the J end by 1 base, with 14 bases between. This CDR3 region has 15 residues. The CDR3 protein is CASSLLDRPNTEAFF. The CDR3, as DNA: TGTGCCAGCAGTCTTTTGGACAGACCGAACACTGAAGCTTTCTTT.

Written as DNA, the CDR3 is TGTGCCACCCAGCCGTTAGGAGGTAATGAGCAGTTCTTC. It is translated as CATQPLGGNEQFF. This sequence joins TRBV24-1 and TRBJ2-1, with a weak D call TRBD2 (5 bases). With 9 bases removed from V and 7 bases from J, the gap between germline ends came to 15 bases. The CDR3 totals 13 residues. Germline values: CDR1 KGHDR, CDR2 SFDVKD.

The gene calls are TRBV12-1 and TRBJ2-3; no DNA check was done on the table's D call, TRBD2. TRBV12-1 is termed a pseudogene. The CDR3 length is 17 residues. The DNA of the CDR3 is TGTGCCAGCAGCTTTGAGGTCAATGGGGGGAGCACAGATATGCAGTATTTT. This translates into CASSFEVNGGSTDMQYF.

The V gene is TRBV7-9, the J gene TRBJ1-2, with D hard to call. V was pared by 5 bases and J by 8 bases, with 12 bases between. This CDR3 comprises 12 residues. In germline, CDR1 is SEHNR, CDR2 FQNEAQ (reference sequence). The CDR3 DNA sequence: TGTGCCAGCAGCCGCCCCTACCGGGGCTACACCTTC. Translation gives CASSRPYRGYTF.

The chain has TRBV15 and TRBJ2-7, with 7 bases lining up with TRBD1. V was clipped by 7 bases and J by 0 bases; unmatched bases: 6. CDR1 is LNHNV, CDR2 YYDKDF, per germline (reference sequence). This CDR3 comprises 14 residues. In DNA form, the CDR3 reads TGTGCCACCACCACAGGGGCGACCTCCTACGAGCAGTACTTC. The encoded protein is CATTTGATSYEQYF. The full variable domain, completed using reference TRBV15 and TRBJ2-7, is DAMVIQNPRYQVTQFGKPVTLSCSQTLNHNVMYWYQQKSSQAPKLLFHYYDKDFNNEADTPDNFQSRRPNTSFCFLDIRSPGLGDTAMYLCATTTGATSYEQYFGPGTRLTVT.

The J gene is TRBJ2-2, the V gene TRBV27, with 10 bases identical to TRBD1. The CDR3 has 14 residues. Unmatched junction bases numbered 2, after V lost 5 bases and J lost 5 bases. Germline loops: CDR1 MNHEY, CDR2 SMNVEV (reference sequence). This CDR3 reads CASSGDRGTGELFF. The CDR3 nucleotides read TGTGCCAGCAGTGGGGACAGGGGAACCGGGGAGCTGTTTTTT.

J is TRBJ2-7 and V is TRBV19, with D possibly being TRBD1 (6 bases). Germline CDR1 reads LNHDA; CDR2 reads SQIVND (reference sequence). The CDR3 extends over 12 amino acids. With 8 bases removed from V and 7 bases from J, the gap between germline ends came to 15 bases. In nucleotides, the CDR3 is TGTGCCAGTGGGCCAGGGGCAGGGGAGCAGTACTTC. Amino acid sequence: CASGPGAGEQYF.

The chain carries TRBV4-1 and TRBJ1-3; 8 bases agree with TRBD1. With V trimmed by 4 bases and J by 4 bases, 15 bases remained unmatched. The CDR3 spans 18 residues. Germline V CDR1 and CDR2: MGHRA, YSYEKL. CDR3 DNA: TGCGCCAGCAGCCCCCCCCGGACAGGGCCCTTGGTAGGAAACACCATATATTTT. Residues: CASSPPRTGPLVGNTIYF.

The chain has TRBV3-1 (or the pseudogene TRBV3-2) and TRBJ2-3, with 7 bases matching TRBD2. Germline CDR1 reads LGHDT; CDR2 reads YNNKEL (reference sequence). The V segment lost 8 bases and the J segment 0 bases; nucleotides outside the gene matches: 8. The CDR3 consists of 15 residues. Here the CDR3 reads CASGVSGTSTDTQYF. The DNA of the CDR3 is TGTGCCAGCGGGGTCAGCGGGACTAGCACAGATACGCAGTATTTT.

The CDR3 sequence is CASSPPGQGLGGYTF. The CDR3 nucleotides are TGTGCCAGCTCACCACCGGGACAGGGCCTGGGGGGCTACACCTTC. The chain is built from TRBV18 and TRBJ1-2, with 9 bases identical to TRBD1. Per germline, CDR1 KGHSH and CDR2 LQKENI. This CDR3 is 15 amino acids long. V lost 0 bases and J lost 8; bases outside the gene matches: 7.

This clone came up a few times. The gene calls are TRBV6-2 or TRBV6-3 and TRBJ2-7, with TRBD2 as a possible D gene (5 bases). V was cut by 2 bases and J by 3 bases, with 20 bases left in between. The CDR3 totals 17 residues. In germline, CDR1 is MNHEY, CDR2 SVGEGT. CDR3 DNA sequence: TGTGCCAGCAGTTACCCGGGGAGAGGCGTCTTCTTCTACGAGCAGTACTTC. Its translation: CASSYPGRGVFFYEQYF.

This clone has only a few counts. The CDR3 loop reads CASSYMEGNSPLHF. CDR3 DNA: TGTGCCAGCAGTTATATGGAGGGTAATTCACCCCTCCACTTT. This sequence joins TRBV6-6 and TRBJ1-6; unclear D gene. V gave up 3 bases and J gave up 6 bases, with 9 bases separating them. The CDR3 has 14 amino acids. Germline-derived CDR1 and CDR2 are MNHNY and SVGAGI (reference sequence).

The chain is built from TRBV4-1 and TRBJ2-3; D unresolved. The CDR3 sequence is 12 residues long. Per the germline V gene, CDR1 is MGHRA and CDR2 is YSYEKL. The V gene lost 1 base and the J gene lost 6 bases, with 5 bases spanning the gap. CDR3 nucleotides: TGCGCCAGCAGCCAAGTAGAGGATACGCAGTATTTT. It encodes CASSQVEDTQYF.

This chain joins TRBV19 and TRBJ1-4, with TRBD1 identical over 8 bases. The CDR3 has 15 residues. Looked up from germline, CDR1 is LNHDA and CDR2 is SQIVND (reference sequence). V gave up 6 bases and J gave up 0 bases; unmatched junction bases: 3. Here the CDR3 DNA reads TGTGCCAGTAGGAAGGACAGGGCAACTAATGAAAAACTGTTTTTT. Protein sequence: CASRKDRATNEKLFF.

The chain carries TRBV11-3 and TRBJ1-4, with D uncertain. This CDR3 is 15 amino acids long. V lost 5 bases and J lost 8, with 18 bases in between. In germline, CDR1 is SGHNT, CDR2 YENEEA. The CDR3 sequence: CASSQSRTDKEKLFF. CDR3 nucleotide sequence: TGTGCCAGCAGCCAATCCCGGACTGATAAGGAAAAACTGTTTTTT.

The chain links TRBV2 to TRBJ2-7, with 7 bases fitting TRBD1. Germline values: CDR1 SNHLY, CDR2 FYNNEI. V lost 4 bases to trimming and J lost 3 bases; unmatched junction nucleotides: 3. The CDR3 has 13 residues. The CDR3 nucleotides read TGTGCCAGCAGTGTGGGACAGTTCTACGAGCAGTACTTC. This translates into CASSVGQFYEQYF. The whole variable domain, remainder taken from reference TRBV2 and TRBJ2-7, is EPEVTQTPSHQVTQMGQEVILRCVPISNHLYFYWYRQILGQKVEFLVSFYNNEISEKSEIFDDQFSVERPDGSNFTLKIRSTKLEDSAMYFCASSVGQFYEQYFGPGTRLTVT.

The chain links TRBV3-1 (or the pseudogene TRBV3-2) to TRBJ1-1; maybe TRBD1 (5 bases). The CDR3 is 14 amino acids. Trimming shortened V by 3 bases and J by 7 bases, and 15 bases separated the two germline ends. CDR1 and CDR2 (germline): LGHDT, YNNKEL (reference sequence). The CDR3 DNA is TGTGCCAGCAGCCAGGGACTAGGGGTCGGTGAAGCTTTCTTT. This gives the protein CASSQGLGVGEAFF.

The chain combines TRBV4-3 with TRBJ1-1; a weak D match, TRBD1 (6 bases). V lost 5 bases, J lost 5 bases, and 18 bases lay in between. The CDR3 is 15 residues long. Germline-derived CDR1 and CDR2 are LGHNA and YSLEER. CDR3 region: CASSERYRAMTEAFF. The CDR3 DNA reads as TGCGCCAGCAGCGAAAGGTACAGGGCTATGACTGAAGCTTTCTTT.

This clone was picked up one time. This rearrangement joins TRBV19 to TRBJ1-5, with D possibly matching TRBD1 (5 bases). V lost 8 bases to trimming and J lost 0 bases, with 11 bases between them. Germline CDR1 LNHDA, CDR2 SQIVND (reference sequence). This CDR3 has 14 amino acids. The CDR3 reads CASVRGSSNQPQHF. CDR3 in DNA: TGTGCCAGTGTTAGGGGATCTAGCAATCAGCCCCAGCATTTT.

The chain joins TRBV28 to TRBJ1-2, with D possibly being TRBD1 (5 bases). This CDR3 has 13 residues. V was clipped by 7 bases and J by 8 bases, with 17 bases between them. Germline V gene sequence: CDR1 MDHEN, CDR2 SYDVKM. This CDR3 reads CASTPGGLNGYTF. CDR3 nucleotide sequence: TGTGCCAGCACCCCCGGGGGTTTGAACGGCTACACCTTC.